Sequencing of this TCR beta chain was carried out in a study of CD8+ T cells in alopecia areata. Across the whole study: In an open-label trial, patients got 5 to 10 mg tofacitinib twice daily. Study-wide findings and caveats: Numerous expanded lesional clones remained in scalp and blood during tofacitinib. Since there was just one nonresponder, nobody can yet say how baseline CD8+ expansion ties to response.

CDR1 GTSNPN and CDR2 SVGIG come from the germline V gene (reference sequence). The V end was cut by 5 bases, the J end by 4 bases, with 11 bases between. The CDR3 loop spans 13 amino acids. Indicated treatment: oral pan-JAK inhibitor, 5-10 mg twice daily. A remark on this clone: The antigen is not known.

RNA was isolated and reverse transcribed to cDNA, the sequencing template. Method: immunoSEQ multiplex PCR; TCRdb's copy keeps in-frame clones and lacks some. Among fewer than 250,000 clones listed, approximately 38% were seen once. The chain couples TRBV30 to TRBJ1-4; possible D gene TRBD1, 5 bases. The material was CD4+ T cells sorted from blood, obtained at roughly week 30, from a patient treated with tofacitinib. The source is a human donor with alopecia areata. CDR3 in DNA: TGTGCCTGGTCGACAGTTATTAATGAAAAACTGTTTTTT. Its translation is CAWSTVINEKLFF. Complete variable domain (other parts from reference TRBV30 and TRBJ1-4): SQTIHQWPATLVQPVGSPLSLECTVEGTSNPNLYWYRQAAGRGLQLLFYSVGIGQISSEVPQNLSASRPQDRQFILSSKKLLLSDSGFYLCAWSTVINEKLFFGSGTQLSVL.